These T cell receptor beta chains were read from a single sample in a study of neoadjuvant anti-PD-1 for oral cavity cancer. TCRdb keeps only in-frame clones here, not all; method: immunoSEQ multiplex PCR. The sample yields around 8,400 clones, nearly 70% seen once. Specimen: PBMCs, collected after nivolumab (anti-PD-1) treatment. These receptors were obtained from a person between 40 and 79 years old with oral cavity squamous cell carcinoma. CDR3s include the opening cysteine and the closing phenylalanine or tryptophan. The order of the fields is clone size, D gene, V gene, J gene, CDR3 protein, CDR3 DNA. D genes are given only for firm matches. Not every row has a clone size; where given, it reads once, few, many or a size class.

-	-	TRBV5-8	TRBJ2-6	CASSFGRRSGANVLTF	TGTGCCAGCAGCTTCGGCAGGCGCTCTGGGGCCAACGTCCTGACTTTC
-	-	TRBV4-1	TRBJ1-1	CASSQDNGVGTEAFF	TGCGCCAGCAGCCAAGATAATGGGGTAGGCACTGAAGCTTTCTTT
-	-	TRBV29-1	TRBJ2-3	CSVEQQGSRDTQYF	TGCAGCGTTGAACAACAGGGTTCACGGGATACGCAGTATTTT
-	TRBD2	TRBV11-1	TRBJ2-5	CASSSLRLAGETQYF	TGTGCCAGCAGCTCCCTCCGACTAGCGGGAGAGACCCAGTACTTC
-	-	TRBV18	TRBJ2-6	CASGGYGANVLTF	TGTGCCAGCGGGGGTTATGGGGCCAACGTCCTGACTTTC
-	-	TRBV18	TRBJ1-1	CASSPTGITEAFF	TGTGCCAGCTCACCTACGGGAATCACTGAAGCTTTCTTT
-	TRBD1	TRBV30	TRBJ1-2	CASRDRGVSNYGYTF	TGTGCCTCGCGGGACAGGGGGGTTTCCAACTATGGCTACACCTTC
-	-	TRBV10-3	TRBJ1-4	CAISASGNEKLFF	TGTGCCATCAGTGCGAGCGGAAATGAAAAACTGTTTTTT
-	-	TRBV7-6	TRBJ1-2	CASSLKQGNYGYTF	TGTGCCAGCAGCTTAAAACAGGGCAACTATGGCTACACCTTC
-	TRBD1	TRBV7-2	TRBJ2-7	CASSLDRGGYEQYF	TGTGCCAGCAGCTTGGACAGGGGGGGTTACGAGCAGTACTTC
-	TRBD1	TRBV19	TRBJ2-7	CASSIKGQGAYEQYF	TGTGCCAGTAGTATAAAGGGACAGGGGGCTTACGAGCAGTACTTC
-	-	TRBV7-7	TRBJ1-1	CASSLGPATEAFF	TGTGCCAGCAGCTTAGGTCCGGCGACTGAAGCTTTCTTT
-	TRBD1	TRBV4-3	TRBJ2-7	CASSRDRQGPYEQYF	TGCGCCAGCAGCCGAGATAGACAGGGACCATACGAGCAGTACTTC
-	-	TRBV13	TRBJ2-1	CASSLTPRGEQFF	TGTGCCAGCAGCTTAACCCCCCGCGGGGAGCAGTTCTTC
-	-	TRBV7-9	TRBJ1-4	CASSYLIEKLFF	TGTGCCAGCAGCTACCTAATTGAAAAACTGTTTTTT
-	-	TRBV30	TRBJ1-3	CAWKQVGNTIYF	TGTGCCTGGAAACAGGTTGGAAACACCATATATTTT
-	TRBD1	TRBV28	TRBJ1-1	CASTPFTGGLNTEAFF	TGTGCCAGCACCCCGTTTACAGGGGGCCTTAACACTGAAGCTTTCTTT
-	-	TRBV10-3	TRBJ1-5	CAISESRRGFSNQPQHF	TGTGCCATCAGTGAGTCGCGAAGGGGATTTAGCAATCAGCCCCAGCATTTT
-	-	TRBV10-2	TRBJ1-2	CASTPGYDNYGYTF	TGCGCCAGCACCCCAGGGTACGACAACTATGGCTACACCTTC
once	TRBD2	TRBV7-2	TRBJ2-7	CASSSSSGEQYEQYF	TGTGCCAGCAGCAGCTCTAGCGGGGAACAATACGAGCAGTACTTC
-	TRBD1	TRBV2	TRBJ2-5	CAQRAGGAETQYF	TGTGCCCAAAGGGCAGGGGGCGCCGAGACCCAGTACTTC
-	TRBD1	TRBV18	TRBJ1-2	CASSQAPVRQGRSNYGYTF	TGTGCCAGCTCACAAGCCCCCGTTCGACAGGGACGTTCTAACTATGGCTACACCTTC
-	-	TRBV6-9	TRBJ1-2	CASSCPGATVIAGSYTF	TGTGCCAGCAGTTGCCCTGGGGCGACAGTAATTGCCGGTAGCTACACCTTC
-	-	TRBV6-5	TRBJ2-7	CASRPDRRSYEQYF	TGTGCCAGCAGGCCGGACAGAAGGTCCTACGAGCAGTACTTC
-	-	TRBV5-1	TRBJ1-3	CASSFGGVSGNTIYF	TGCGCCAGCAGCTTCGGAGGGGTCTCTGGAAACACCATATATTTT
-	-	TRBV6-5	TRBJ2-1	CASSYLGRGEQFF	TGTGCCAGCAGTTACTTAGGGAGAGGTGAGCAGTTCTTC
-	-	TRBV7-2	TRBJ2-7	CASRGSGSEQYF	TGTGCCAGCAGGGGCTCAGGCAGCGAGCAGTACTTC
-	-	TRBV10-2	TRBJ2-5	CASSAQVEETQYF	TGCGCCAGCAGTGCGCAGGTCGAAGAGACCCAGTACTTC
-	TRBD1	TRBV9	TRBJ2-7	CASSVAGTGSYEQYF	TGTGCCAGCAGCGTAGCCGGGACAGGGTCCTACGAGCAGTACTTC
-	TRBD2	TRBV4-2	TRBJ2-7	CASSQGTSGGTPYEQYF	TGTGCCAGCAGCCAAGGAACTAGCGGGGGGACGCCTTACGAGCAGTACTTC
-	TRBD1	TRBV19	TRBJ2-3	CASLANDRGRGDTQYF	TGTGCCAGTCTAGCGAATGACAGGGGCCGGGGAGATACGCAGTATTTT
few	-	TRBV6-1	TRBJ1-1	CASRMGGSAEAFF	TGTGCCAGCAGGATGGGGGGGAGTGCTGAAGCTTTCTTT
few	-	TRBV18	TRBJ1-4	CASSPAGSTNEKLFF	TGTGCCAGCTCACCCGCCGGGTCAACTAATGAAAAACTGTTTTTT
-	TRBD1	TRBV28	TRBJ1-2	CASSPPGDRAIGGYTF	TGTGCCAGCAGTCCTCCCGGAGACAGGGCAATTGGAGGCTACACCTTC
-	TRBD2	TRBV29-1	TRBJ2-1	CSASTSGGYNEQFF	TGCAGCGCCTCGACTAGCGGGGGATACAATGAGCAGTTCTTC
-	-	TRBV10-3	TRBJ1-4	CAISEGGLNEKLFF	TGTGCCATCAGTGAAGGGGGACTGAATGAAAAACTGTTTTTT
-	TRBD2	TRBV6-4	TRBJ2-3	CASSERGGTDTQYF	TGTGCCAGCAGTGAGCGGGGGGGCACAGATACGCAGTATTTT
-	-	TRBV7-9	TRBJ2-2	CASSPRDTGELFF	TGTGCCAGCAGCCCCAGAGACACCGGGGAGCTGTTTTTT
-	-	TRBV5-6	TRBJ1-3	CASSLGGGWNSGNTIYF	TGTGCCAGCAGCTTGGGCGGCGGGTGGAACTCTGGAAACACCATATATTTT
-	TRBD1	TRBV6-5	TRBJ2-3	CASRLGQFTDTQYF	TGTGCCAGCAGGCTGGGACAGTTTACAGATACGCAGTATTTT
-	-	TRBV11-2	TRBJ2-1	CASSLGHYNEQFF	TGTGCCAGCAGCTTAGGCCACTACAATGAGCAGTTCTTC
few	-	TRBV14	TRBJ1-1	CASSQDIGDTEAFF	TGTGCCAGCAGCCAAGATATAGGTGACACTGAAGCTTTCTTT
few	TRBD1	TRBV9	TRBJ1-2	CASSVGGGDGYTF	TGTGCCAGCAGCGTAGGAGGGGGCGATGGCTACACCTTC
-	-	TRBV5-6	TRBJ1-1	CASSLVAEAFF	TGTGCCAGCAGCTTGGTGGCTGAAGCTTTCTTT
-	TRBD2	TRBV9	TRBJ2-7	CASSVGAGGMYEQYF	TGTGCCAGCAGCGTAGGCGCGGGGGGCATGTACGAGCAGTACTTC
large	-	TRBV6-1	TRBJ1-2	CASSGSGYGYTF	TGTGCCAGCAGTGGTTCCGGGTACGGCTACACCTTC
once	TRBD1	TRBV28	TRBJ1-6	CASRPGTGGSPLHF	TGTGCCAGCAGACCCGGGACAGGGGGTTCACCCCTCCACTTT